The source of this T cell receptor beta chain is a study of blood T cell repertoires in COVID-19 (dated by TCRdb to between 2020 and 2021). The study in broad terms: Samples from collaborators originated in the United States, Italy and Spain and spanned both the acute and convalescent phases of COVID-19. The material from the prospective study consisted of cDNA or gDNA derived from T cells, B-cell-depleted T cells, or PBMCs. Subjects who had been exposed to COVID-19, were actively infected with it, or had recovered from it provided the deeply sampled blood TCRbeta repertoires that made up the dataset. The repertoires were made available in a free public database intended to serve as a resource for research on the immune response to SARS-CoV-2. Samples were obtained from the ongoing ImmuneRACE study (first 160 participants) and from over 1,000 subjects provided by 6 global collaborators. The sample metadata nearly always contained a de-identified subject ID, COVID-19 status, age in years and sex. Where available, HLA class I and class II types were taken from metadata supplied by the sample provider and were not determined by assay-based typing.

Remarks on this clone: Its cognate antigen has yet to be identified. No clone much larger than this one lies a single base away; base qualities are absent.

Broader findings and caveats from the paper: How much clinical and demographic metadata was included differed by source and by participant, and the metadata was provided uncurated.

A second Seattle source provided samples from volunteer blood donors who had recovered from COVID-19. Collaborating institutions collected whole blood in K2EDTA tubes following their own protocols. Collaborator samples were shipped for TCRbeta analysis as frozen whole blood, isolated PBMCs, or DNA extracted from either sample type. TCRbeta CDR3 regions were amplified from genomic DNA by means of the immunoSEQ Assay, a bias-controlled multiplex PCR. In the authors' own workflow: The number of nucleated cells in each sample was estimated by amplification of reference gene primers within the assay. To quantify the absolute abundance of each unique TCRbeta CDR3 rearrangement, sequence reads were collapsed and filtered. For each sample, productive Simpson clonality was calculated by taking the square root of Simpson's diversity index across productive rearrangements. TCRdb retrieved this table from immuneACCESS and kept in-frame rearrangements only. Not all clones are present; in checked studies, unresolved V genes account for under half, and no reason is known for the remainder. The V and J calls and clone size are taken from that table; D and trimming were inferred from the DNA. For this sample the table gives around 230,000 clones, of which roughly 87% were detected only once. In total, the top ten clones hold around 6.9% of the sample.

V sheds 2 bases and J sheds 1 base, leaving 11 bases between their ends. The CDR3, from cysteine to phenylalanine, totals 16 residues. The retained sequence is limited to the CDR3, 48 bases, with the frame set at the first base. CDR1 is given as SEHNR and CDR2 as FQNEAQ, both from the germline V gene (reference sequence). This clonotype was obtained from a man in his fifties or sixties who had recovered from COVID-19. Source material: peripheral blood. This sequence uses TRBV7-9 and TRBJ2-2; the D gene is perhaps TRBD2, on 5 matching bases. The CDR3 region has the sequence CASSLSRRLNTGELFF. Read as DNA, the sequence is TGTGCCAGCAGCTTATCTAGGAGGCTGAACACCGGGGAGCTGTTTTTT.